This T cell receptor (beta chain) was sequenced for a study of shared clonotypes between healthy human individuals (dated by TCRdb to 2018 to 2021). About the full investigation: The cohort comprised two women and a few men aged 18 to 49 years. To estimate repertoire size and how much clonotype sharing occurs between individuals, the study deeply sequenced the blood TCR repertoires of five healthy adults. To increase sequencing depth and limit assay-specific biases, TCR repertoire library preparation and sequencing were carried out by different laboratories using diverse techniques. Per donor, leukapheresis produced somewhere between about 0.9 and 9 billion PBMCs.

Using the deep immunoSEQ assay, multiplex PCR amplified TCR CDR3 regions from genomic DNA. Extracted genomic DNA from each cell subset was distributed evenly across all wells of several immunoSEQ 96-well plates, and each plate was treated as a replicate. Each replicate PCR for unsorted PBMC received about 0.3 ug genomic DNA, equal to 25,000 to 30,000 T cell genomes. Unsorted PBMC genomic DNA was sequenced across ten immunoSEQ deep assay plates. The purified libraries were quantified using a Qubit 3.0 fluorometer, sized with a Bioanalyzer 2100, and then quantified again using the KAPA Library Quantification kit. Every immunoSEQ 96-well plate was sequenced on a separate single-read 150-cycle Illumina NextSeq 550 flow cell. The paper's data handling went like this. Because the immunoSEQ output included only junctional sequences and no quality scores, the filtering could not be the same as the filtering used for full-length reads. To assign V/J genes and CDR3, sequences were annotated against IMGT germline references using PyIR, a Python wrapper for IgBLAST v1.9. Any read was removed if the V/J assignment was weak (E-value above 1e-6), the CDR3 was missing, or the read contained stop codons, out-of-frame junctions, or ambiguous translated residues. A V3J clonotype was defined by an identical inferred V gene, J gene, and CDR3 amino acid sequence. Percentage overlap between repertoires was calculated by dividing the number of shared unique clonotypes by the size of the smaller repertoire. Richness of each repertoire was evaluated using RTK rarefaction, the Chao1 estimator, and Recon v2.1 estimates of unobserved clonotypes. Held by TCRdb, this immuneACCESS table contains in-frame sequences only and omits some clones. Under half of the omission traces to an unresolved V gene where checked; the cause of the rest is unknown. V and J calls plus clone size are reproduced from that table; the DNA served to infer D and trimming. In this sample the table shows some 530,000 clones, more than 65% of which occur a single time. The top ten constitute 12% of the sample.

V lost 0 bases and J lost 6 bases; the stretch between them is 9 bases long. From its cysteine to its phenylalanine, the CDR3 spans 13 amino acids. The only DNA kept is the CDR3, 39 bases in frame from the first base. CDR1 and CDR2 (KGHSH, LQKENI) derive from the germline V gene. Donors were healthy HIV-negative adults with no recently reported acute infections or vaccinations. Only Caucasian adults living in Nashville, Tennessee, USA were represented among the donors. For unsorted samples, approximately 84 million PBMCs were counted, and genomic DNA was extracted using the QIAamp DNA Blood Mini kit. After blood collection by leukapheresis, PBMCs were isolated using Ficoll-Histopaque density gradient centrifugation and then cryopreserved in the vapor phase of liquid nitrogen. The research as a whole found: Based on pairwise subsampling, the degree of clonotype sharing among donors was expected to be affected by sequencing depth. The small number of donors limited the genetic and exposure-history diversity represented. Sampling was restricted to blood, and TCR repertoires in tissues likely differ from the TCR repertoires found in blood.

A remark on this clone: Its specific antigen is unknown. No per-base quality is available; no much larger clone lies one base away.

The sequence links TRBV18 to TRBJ2-7; the D gene cannot be named for sure. The sequence came from a middle-aged woman in good health. Some clones in this sample may be carry-over from other donors' samples. Sequenced sample: PBMCs. The bases are TGTGCCAGCTCACCACCGGCCTCTCGCGAGCAGTACTTC. This sequence encodes CASSPPASREQYF.